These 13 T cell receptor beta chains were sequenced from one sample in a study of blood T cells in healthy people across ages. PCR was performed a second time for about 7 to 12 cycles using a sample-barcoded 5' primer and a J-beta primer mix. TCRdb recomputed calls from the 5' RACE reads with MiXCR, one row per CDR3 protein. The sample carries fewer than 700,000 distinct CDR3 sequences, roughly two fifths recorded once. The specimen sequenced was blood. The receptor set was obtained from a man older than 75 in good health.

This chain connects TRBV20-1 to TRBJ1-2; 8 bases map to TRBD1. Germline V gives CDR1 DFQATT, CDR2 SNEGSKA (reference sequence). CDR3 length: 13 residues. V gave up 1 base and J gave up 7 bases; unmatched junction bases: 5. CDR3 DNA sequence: TGCAGTGCTAGAGGTACAGGGGGAGGTGGCTACACCTTC. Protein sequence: CSARGTGGGGYTF.

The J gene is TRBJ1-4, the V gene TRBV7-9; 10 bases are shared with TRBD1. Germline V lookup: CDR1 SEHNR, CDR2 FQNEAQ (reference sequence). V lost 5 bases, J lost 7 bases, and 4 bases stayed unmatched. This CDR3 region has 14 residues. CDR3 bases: TGTGCCAGCAGCGACCGGGACAGGGGTGAAAAACTGTTTTTT. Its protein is CASSDRDRGEKLFF.

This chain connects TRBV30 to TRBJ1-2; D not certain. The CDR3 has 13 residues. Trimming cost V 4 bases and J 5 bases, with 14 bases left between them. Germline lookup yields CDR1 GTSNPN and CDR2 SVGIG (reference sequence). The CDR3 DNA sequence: TGTGCCTGGAACCTTCTGGGTCGGTATGGCTACACCTTC. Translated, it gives CAWNLLGRYGYTF.

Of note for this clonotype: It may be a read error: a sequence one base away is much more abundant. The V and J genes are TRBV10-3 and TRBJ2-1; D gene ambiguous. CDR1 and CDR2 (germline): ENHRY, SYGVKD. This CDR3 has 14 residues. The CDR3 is CVISRVEPPNEQFF. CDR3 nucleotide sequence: TGTGTCATCAGTAGAGTGGAACCACCCAATGAGCAGTTCTTC.

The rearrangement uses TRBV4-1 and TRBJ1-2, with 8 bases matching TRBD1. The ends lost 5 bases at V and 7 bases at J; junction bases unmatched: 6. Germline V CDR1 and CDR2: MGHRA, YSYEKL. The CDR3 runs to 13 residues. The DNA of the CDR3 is TGCGCCAGCAGCGCGACAGGGGTCGGTGGCTACACCTTC. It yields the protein CASSATGVGGYTF.

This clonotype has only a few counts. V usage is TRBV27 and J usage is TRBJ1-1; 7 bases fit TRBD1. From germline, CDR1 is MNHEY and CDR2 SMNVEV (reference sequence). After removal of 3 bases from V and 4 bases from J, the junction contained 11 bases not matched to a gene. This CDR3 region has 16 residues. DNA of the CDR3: TGTGCCAGCAGTTTTTCGGGACAGATTAGTGTCACTGAAGCTTTCTTT. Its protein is CASSFSGQISVTEAFF.

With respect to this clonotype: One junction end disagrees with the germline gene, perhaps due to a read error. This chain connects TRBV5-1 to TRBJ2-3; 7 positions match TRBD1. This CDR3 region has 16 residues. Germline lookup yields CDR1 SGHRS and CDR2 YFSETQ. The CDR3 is CVSSFARGQITDTQYF. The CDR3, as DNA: TGCGTCAGCAGCTTTGCAAGGGGGCAAATCACAGATACGCAGTATTTT.

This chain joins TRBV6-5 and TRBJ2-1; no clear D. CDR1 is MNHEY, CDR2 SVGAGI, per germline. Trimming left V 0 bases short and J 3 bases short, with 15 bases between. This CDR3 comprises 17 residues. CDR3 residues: CASSYSFRSYNYNEQFF. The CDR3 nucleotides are TGTGCCAGCAGTTACTCCTTTAGGTCCTACAACTACAATGAGCAGTTCTTC.

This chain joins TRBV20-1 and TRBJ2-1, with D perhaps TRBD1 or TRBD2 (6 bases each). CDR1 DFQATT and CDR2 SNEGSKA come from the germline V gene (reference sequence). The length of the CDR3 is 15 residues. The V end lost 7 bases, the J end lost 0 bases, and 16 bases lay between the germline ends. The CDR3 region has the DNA TGCAGTGGTACGGGGGCGTGGAGCTCCTACAATGAGCAGTTCTTC. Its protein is CSGTGAWSSYNEQFF.

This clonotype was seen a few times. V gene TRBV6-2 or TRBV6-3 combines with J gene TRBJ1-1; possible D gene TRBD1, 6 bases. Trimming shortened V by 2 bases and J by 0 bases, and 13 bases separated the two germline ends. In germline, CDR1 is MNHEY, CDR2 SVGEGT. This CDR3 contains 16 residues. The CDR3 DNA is TGTGCCAGCAGTTACCCGGGCCAGGGGATGAACACTGAAGCTTTCTTT. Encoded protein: CASSYPGQGMNTEAFF.

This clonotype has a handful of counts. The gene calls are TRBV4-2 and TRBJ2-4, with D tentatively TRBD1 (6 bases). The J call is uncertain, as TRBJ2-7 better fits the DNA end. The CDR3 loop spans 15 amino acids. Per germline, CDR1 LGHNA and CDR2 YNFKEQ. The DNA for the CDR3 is TGTGCCAGCAGCCAAACAGACAGGCCCCCATACGAGCAGTACTTC. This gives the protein CASSQTDRPPYEQYF.

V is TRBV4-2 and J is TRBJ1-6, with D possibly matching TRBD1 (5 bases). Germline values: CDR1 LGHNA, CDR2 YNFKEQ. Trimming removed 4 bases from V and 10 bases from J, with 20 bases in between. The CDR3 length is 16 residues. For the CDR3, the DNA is TGTGCCAGCAGCCCGGTCGGGGACGAAGGTCAATCACCCCTCCACTTT. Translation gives CASSPVGDEGQSPLHF.

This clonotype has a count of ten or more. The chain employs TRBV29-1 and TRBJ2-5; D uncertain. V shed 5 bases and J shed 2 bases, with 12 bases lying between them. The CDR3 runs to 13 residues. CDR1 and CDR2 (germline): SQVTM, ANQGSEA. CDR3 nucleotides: TGCAGCGTTACCACAGTAATGCAAGAGACCCAGTACTTC. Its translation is CSVTTVMQETQYF.